This TCR beta chain originates from a study of T cell responses to AZD1222 COVID-19 vaccine. Germline lookup yields CDR1 SGHRS and CDR2 YFSETQ. V was shortened by 4 bases and J by 0 bases, with 10 bases between the two germline ends. CDR3 length: 14 residues. The method was immunoSEQ multiplex PCR; TCRdb's version includes in-frame clones alone and lacks a portion of them. Of 190,000 or so clones in the sample, 80% to 95% were seen once. The chain links TRBV5-1 to TRBJ1-2; D might be TRBD1 (6 bases). Source: peripheral blood, taken 28 days after the second AZD1222 dose. The source of this sequence is an adult who received the AZD1222 COVID-19 vaccine. The CDR3 loop is CASSTDRANYGYTF. Here the CDR3 DNA reads TGCGCCAGCAGCACGGACAGAGCTAACTATGGCTACACCTTC.